This passage covers 19 T cell receptor beta chains from one sample sequenced in a study of cytomegalovirus exposure and HLA in healthy donors. Here immunoSEQ multiplex PCR was the method, and the copy in TCRdb shows in-frame clones only, minus some. The table has 68,000 or so clones, roughly nine tenths seen once. Sequencing was done on a sample of PBMCs. These TCRs come from a young man in good health and CMV-seronegative.

The V call is TRBV5-8, the J call TRBJ2-3; D is perhaps TRBD1 (7 bases). The CDR3 length is 15 residues. CDR1 and CDR2 from the germline V gene are SGHTS and YDEGEE. Trimming left V 4 bases short and J 4 bases short, with 16 bases between. CDR3 in DNA: TGTGCCAGCAGCCCTAGGAGGGGGCAGGCAGATACGCAGTATTTT. It translates to CASSPRRGQADTQYF.

This chain joins TRBV4-3 and TRBJ2-7; 13 bases are a match to TRBD2. This CDR3 spans 20 amino acids. V lost 2 bases to trimming and J lost 0 bases; unmatched junction nucleotides: 13. CDR1 and CDR2 (germline): LGHNA, YSLEER. CDR3 sequence reads: CASSQKTGTSGTFLSYEQYF. The CDR3 nucleotides are TGCGCCAGCAGCCAAAAAACCGGGACTAGCGGGACTTTCCTCTCCTACGAGCAGTACTTC.

The chain employs TRBV27 and TRBJ2-7; D is unresolved. The V gene lost 6 bases and the J gene lost 3 bases, with 21 bases spanning the gap. From germline, CDR1 is MNHEY and CDR2 SMNVEV (reference sequence). This CDR3 has 16 amino acids. CDR3 sequence reads: CASSPLPPPRSYEQYF. CDR3 DNA: TGTGCCAGCAGCCCGCTTCCTCCTCCTAGGAGCTACGAGCAGTACTTC.

The chain uses TRBV7-9 and TRBJ1-1; TRBD1 might be the D (6 bases). The germline gives CDR1 SEHNR, CDR2 FQNEAQ (reference sequence). The V and J ends lost 5 bases and 0 bases respectively, with 13 bases between them. The CDR3 totals 15 residues. Here the CDR3 DNA reads TGTGCCAGCAGCCGAGGGGCAGGGGTGAACACTGAAGCTTTCTTT. It encodes CASSRGAGVNTEAFF.

This clone was counted a single time. The chain carries TRBV28 and TRBJ2-2; no definite D call. CDR1 is MDHEN and CDR2 is SYDVKM in the germline V gene. This CDR3 region has 11 residues. The germline V and J ends were trimmed by 6 bases and 7 bases, with 6 bases remaining between them. The CDR3 DNA sequence: TGTGCCAGCAGCCTCCTCGGGGAGCTGTTTTTT. Protein: CASSLLGELFF.

Comment on this clone: Other DNA sequences in this sample translate to the same CDR3. The chain has TRBV28 and TRBJ2-7; a weak D match, TRBD1 (5 bases). Trimming left V 3 bases short and J 0 bases short, with 9 bases between. The CDR3 sequence is 14 residues long. Per germline, CDR1 MDHEN and CDR2 SYDVKM. CDR3 in DNA: TGTGCCAGCAGTTTCGCAGGGTCCTCCTACGAGCAGTACTTC. It codes for CASSFAGSSYEQYF.

V and J are TRBV7-9 and TRBJ2-7, with TRBD2 identical over 8 bases. From germline, CDR1 is SEHNR and CDR2 FQNEAQ (reference sequence). V trimming: 5 bases; J trimming: 5 bases; junction bases outside the gene matches: 14. The CDR3 is 16 amino acids. For the CDR3, the DNA is TGTGCCAGCAGCCGGGGGGGGTTTGGGGAAATTCACGAGCAGTACTTC. Translated, it gives CASSRGGFGEIHEQYF.

CDR3 protein: CASSLSQGVSEAFF. As DNA, the CDR3 is TGTGCCAGCAGCTTATCACAGGGGGTTAGTGAAGCTTTCTTT. The V call is TRBV7-2, the J call TRBJ1-1, with 8 bases matching TRBD1. Germline CDR1 reads SGHTA; CDR2 reads FQGNSA. This CDR3 region has 14 residues. V gave up 2 bases and J gave up 7 bases; unmatched junction bases: 6. Together with reference TRBV7-2 and TRBJ1-1, the CDR3 gives the full variable domain: GAGVSQSPSNKVTEKGKDVELRCDPISGHTALYWYRQSLGQGLEFLIYFQGNSAPDKSGLPSDRFSAERTGGSVSTLTIQRTQQEDSAVYLCASSLSQGVSEAFFGQGTRLTVV.

The chain recombines TRBV7-6 with TRBJ2-1; possibly TRBD2 for D (6 bases). Trimming took off 4 bases at V and 5 bases at J, with 15 bases between the two ends. Per the germline V gene, CDR1 is SGHVS and CDR2 is FNYEAQ. The CDR3 spans 15 residues. The CDR3 loop is CASSSSRTTNNEQFF. In nucleotides, the CDR3 is TGTGCCAGCAGCTCCAGCCGGACTACCAACAATGAGCAGTTCTTC.

The V gene is TRBV28, the J gene TRBJ2-7, with D possibly TRBD2 on 7 matching bases. Germline lookup yields CDR1 MDHEN and CDR2 SYDVKM. The CDR3 runs 15 residues. Deletions cut 6 bases from V and 7 bases from J, with 22 bases between. CDR3 sequence reads: CASSLFNTGRGEQYF. The CDR3 DNA is TGTGCCAGCAGCCTCTTCAACACAGGGAGGGGGGAGCAGTACTTC.

The chain uses TRBV27 and TRBJ2-1, with a possible D match to TRBD2 (5 bases). Germline V gene data show CDR1 as MNHEY and CDR2 as SMNVEV (reference sequence). With 1 base removed from V and 2 bases from J, the gap between germline ends came to 12 bases. The CDR3 spans 16 residues. CDR3 sequence reads: CASSLLGERAYNEQFF. CDR3 nucleotide sequence: TGTGCCAGCAGTTTATTAGGCGAGAGGGCCTACAATGAGCAGTTCTTC.

This clone is a singleton in its sample. The chain links TRBV11-2 to TRBJ2-7; possible D gene TRBD1, 6 bases. Looked up from germline, CDR1 is SGHAT and CDR2 is FQNNGV. Trimming pared 7 bases from V and 6 bases from J, leaving 16 bases between. The CDR3 is 13 amino acids. The CDR3 region has the DNA TGTGCCAGCATCCTACTCTCAGGGGCCGAGCAGTACTTC. The encoded protein is CASILLSGAEQYF. The variable domain in full, completed from reference TRBV11-2 and TRBJ2-7, reads EAGVAQSPRYKIIEKRQSVAFWCNPISGHATLYWYQQILGQGPKLLIQFQNNGVVDDSQLPKDRFSAERLKGVDSTLKIQPAKLEDSAVYLCASILLSGAEQYFGPGTRLTVT.

This clone was detected once. This sequence joins TRBV27 and TRBJ2-1, with TRBD2 as a possible D gene (6 bases). V lost 2 bases and J lost 9, with 14 bases in between. CDR3 length: 14 residues. Germline-derived CDR1 and CDR2 are MNHEY and SMNVEV (reference sequence). CDR3 protein: CASSLNWGGGEQFF. CDR3 in DNA: TGTGCCAGCAGTTTAAATTGGGGAGGTGGTGAGCAGTTCTTC.

The chain has TRBV11-2 and TRBJ2-7, with TRBD2 as a possible D gene (6 bases). The CDR3 totals 16 residues. The germline V and J ends were trimmed by 3 bases and 1 base, with 16 bases remaining between them. Germline CDR1 and CDR2: SGHAT and FQNNGV. The CDR3 sequence: CASSFWRESGSYEQYF. Written as DNA, the CDR3 is TGTGCCAGCAGCTTTTGGCGGGAATCGGGATCCTACGAGCAGTACTTC.

The chain couples TRBV28 to TRBJ2-2; possibly TRBD1 for D (7 bases). CDR3 length: 14 amino acids. Between the trimmed V and J ends, which lost 8 bases and 7 bases, there was a span of 17 bases. Germline CDR1 is MDHEN and CDR2 is SYDVKM. The chain's CDR3 is CASGMEGAGGELFF. As DNA, the CDR3 is TGTGCCAGCGGAATGGAGGGGGCTGGCGGGGAGCTGTTTTTT.

A single count supports this clone. The J gene is TRBJ2-4, the V gene TRBV6-4, with 9 positions matching TRBD1. CDR3 size: 15 residues. V shed 6 bases, J shed 13 bases, and the junction held 16 bases outside the gene matches. Per germline, CDR1 MRHNA and CDR2 SNTAGT. The CDR3 nucleotides read TGTGCCAGCAGAGAAACTGGGACAGGGAAAGGGCTACAGTACTTC. As protein: CASRETGTGKGLQYF.

This chain joins TRBV6-1 and TRBJ2-5; D may be TRBD2 (7 bases). CDR1 and CDR2 (germline): MNHNS, SASEGT. V was pared by 1 base and J by 5 bases, with 29 bases between. The CDR3 has 20 residues. The CDR3 here is CASSEGALGGGGQRSETQYF. The CDR3 DNA follows: TGTGCCAGCAGTGAAGGAGCCCTGGGAGGCGGGGGCCAAAGGTCCGAGACCCAGTACTTC.

The chain has TRBV10-3 and TRBJ1-1, with D perhaps TRBD1 (6 bases). Germline CDR1 reads ENHRY; CDR2 reads SYGVKD. V lost 4 bases and J 2 bases, leaving 8 bases between the germline ends. The CDR3 sequence is 13 residues long. The CDR3 loop reads CAISAGENTEAFF. The CDR3 DNA follows: TGTGCCATCAGTGCAGGGGAAAACACTGAAGCTTTCTTT.

The chain uses TRBV6-5 and TRBJ2-3; 8 bases are shared with TRBD2. Trimming at V came to 0 bases and at J to 4 bases, leaving 3 bases not matched to a gene. Germline V gene data show CDR1 as MNHEY and CDR2 as SVGAGI. The CDR3 loop spans 15 amino acids. The CDR3 spells CASSYSSGSADTQYF. CDR3 coding DNA: TGTGCCAGCAGTTACTCGAGCGGGAGCGCAGATACGCAGTATTTT.